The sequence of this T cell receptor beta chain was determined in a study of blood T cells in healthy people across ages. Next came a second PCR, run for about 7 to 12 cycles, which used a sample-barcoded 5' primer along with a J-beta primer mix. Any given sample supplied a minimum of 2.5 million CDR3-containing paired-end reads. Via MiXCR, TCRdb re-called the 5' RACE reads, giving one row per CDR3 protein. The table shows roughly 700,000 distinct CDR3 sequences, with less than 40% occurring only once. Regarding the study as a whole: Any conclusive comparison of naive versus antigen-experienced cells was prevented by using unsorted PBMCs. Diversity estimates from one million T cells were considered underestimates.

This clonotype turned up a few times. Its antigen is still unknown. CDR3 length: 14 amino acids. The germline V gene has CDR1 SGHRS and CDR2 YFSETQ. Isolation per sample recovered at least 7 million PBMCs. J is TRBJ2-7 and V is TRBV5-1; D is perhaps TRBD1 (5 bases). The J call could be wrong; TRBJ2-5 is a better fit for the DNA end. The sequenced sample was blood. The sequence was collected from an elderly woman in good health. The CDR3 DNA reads TGCGCCAGCAGCTTGCAGGGTGGTGGTGAGACCCAGTACTTC. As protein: CASSLQGGGETQYF.